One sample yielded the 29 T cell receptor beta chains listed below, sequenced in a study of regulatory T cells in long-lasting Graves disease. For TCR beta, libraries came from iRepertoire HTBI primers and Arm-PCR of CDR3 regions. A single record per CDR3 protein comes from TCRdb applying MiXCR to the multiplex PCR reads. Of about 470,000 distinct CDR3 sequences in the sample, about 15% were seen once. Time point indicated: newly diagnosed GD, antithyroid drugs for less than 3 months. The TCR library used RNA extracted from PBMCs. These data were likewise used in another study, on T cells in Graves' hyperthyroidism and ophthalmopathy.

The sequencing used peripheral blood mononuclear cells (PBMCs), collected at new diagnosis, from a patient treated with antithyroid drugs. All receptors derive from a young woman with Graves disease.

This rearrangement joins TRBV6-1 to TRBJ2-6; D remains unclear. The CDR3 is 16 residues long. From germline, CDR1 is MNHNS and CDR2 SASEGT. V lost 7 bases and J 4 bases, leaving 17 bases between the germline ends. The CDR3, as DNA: TGTGCCAGCAAGATGGCCTCCTCCTCGGGGGCCAACGTCCTGACTTTC. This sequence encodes CASKMASSSGANVLTF.

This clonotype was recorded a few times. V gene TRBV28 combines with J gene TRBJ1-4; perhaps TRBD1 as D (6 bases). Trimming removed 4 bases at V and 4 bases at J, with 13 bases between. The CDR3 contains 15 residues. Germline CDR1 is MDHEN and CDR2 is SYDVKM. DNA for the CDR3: TGTGCCAGCAGTTCTCGACAGGTTATTAATGAAAAACTGTTTTTT. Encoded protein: CASSSRQVINEKLFF.

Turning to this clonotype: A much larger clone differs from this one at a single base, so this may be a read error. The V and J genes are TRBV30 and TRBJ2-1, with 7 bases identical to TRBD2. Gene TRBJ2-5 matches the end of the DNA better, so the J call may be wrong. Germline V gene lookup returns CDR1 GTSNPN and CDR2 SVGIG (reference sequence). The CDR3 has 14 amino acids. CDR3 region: CAWIEGLTMTTQYF. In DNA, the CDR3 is TGTGCCTGGATTGAGGGACTAACAATGACGACCCAGTACTTC.

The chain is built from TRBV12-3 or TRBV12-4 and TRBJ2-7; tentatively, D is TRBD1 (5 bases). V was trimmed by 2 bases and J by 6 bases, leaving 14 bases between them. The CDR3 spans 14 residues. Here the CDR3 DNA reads TGTGCCAGCAGTTTAATGGGTGCAGGGTTCGAGCAGTACTTC. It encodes CASSLMGAGFEQYF.

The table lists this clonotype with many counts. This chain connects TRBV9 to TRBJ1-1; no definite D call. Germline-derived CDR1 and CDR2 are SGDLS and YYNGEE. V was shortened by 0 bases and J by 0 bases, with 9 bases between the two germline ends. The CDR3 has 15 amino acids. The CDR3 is CASSVESGMNTEAFF. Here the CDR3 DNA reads TGTGCCAGCAGCGTAGAGTCGGGAATGAACACTGAAGCTTTCTTT. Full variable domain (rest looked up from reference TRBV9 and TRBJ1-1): DSGVTQTPKHLITATGQRVTLRCSPRSGDLSVYWYQQSLDQGLQFLIQYYNGEERAKGNILERFSAQQFPDLHSELNLSSLELGDSALYFCASSVESGMNTEAFFGQGTRLTVV.

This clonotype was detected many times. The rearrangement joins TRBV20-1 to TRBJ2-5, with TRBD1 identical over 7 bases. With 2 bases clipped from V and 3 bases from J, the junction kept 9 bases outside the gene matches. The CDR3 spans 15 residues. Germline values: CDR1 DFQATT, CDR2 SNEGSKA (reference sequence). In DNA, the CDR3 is TGCAGTGCTAGACCTAGACAGGGTCGGGAAGAGACCCAGTACTTC. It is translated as CSARPRQGREETQYF.

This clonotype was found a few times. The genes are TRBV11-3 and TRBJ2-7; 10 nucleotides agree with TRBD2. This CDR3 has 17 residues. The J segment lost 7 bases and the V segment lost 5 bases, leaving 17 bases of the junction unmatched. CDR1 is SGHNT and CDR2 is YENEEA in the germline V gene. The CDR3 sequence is CASSPSWASSGSQEQYF. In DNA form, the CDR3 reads TGTGCCAGCAGCCCTAGCTGGGCGTCTAGCGGGAGTCAGGAGCAGTACTTC.

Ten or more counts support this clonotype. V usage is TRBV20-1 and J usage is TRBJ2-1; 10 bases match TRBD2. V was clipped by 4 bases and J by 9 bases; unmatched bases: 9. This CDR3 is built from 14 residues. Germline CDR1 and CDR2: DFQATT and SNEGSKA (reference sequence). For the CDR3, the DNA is TGCAGTGCTAAGCGGGAGGGGGGGGACGGTGAGCAGTTCTTC. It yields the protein CSAKREGGDGEQFF.

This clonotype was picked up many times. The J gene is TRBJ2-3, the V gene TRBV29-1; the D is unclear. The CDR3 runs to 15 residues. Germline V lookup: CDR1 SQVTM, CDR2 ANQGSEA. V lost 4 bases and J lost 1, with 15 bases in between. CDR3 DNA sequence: TGCAGCGTTGTGAGGCCAGCACCCCGCACAGATACGCAGTATTTT. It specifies CSVVRPAPRTDTQYF.

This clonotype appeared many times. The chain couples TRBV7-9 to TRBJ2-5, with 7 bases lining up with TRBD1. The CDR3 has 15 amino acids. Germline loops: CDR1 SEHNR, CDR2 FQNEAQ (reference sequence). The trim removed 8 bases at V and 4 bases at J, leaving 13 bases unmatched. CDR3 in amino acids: CASWSTGKGGETQYF. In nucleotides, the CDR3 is TGTGCCAGCTGGTCGACAGGGAAAGGGGGAGAGACCCAGTACTTC. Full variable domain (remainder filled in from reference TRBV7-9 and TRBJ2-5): DTGVSQNPRHKITKRGQNVTFRCDPISEHNRLYWYRQTLGQGPEFLTYFQNEAQLEKSRLLSDRFSAERPKGSFSTLEIQRTEQGDSAMYLCASWSTGKGGETQYFGPGTRLLVL.

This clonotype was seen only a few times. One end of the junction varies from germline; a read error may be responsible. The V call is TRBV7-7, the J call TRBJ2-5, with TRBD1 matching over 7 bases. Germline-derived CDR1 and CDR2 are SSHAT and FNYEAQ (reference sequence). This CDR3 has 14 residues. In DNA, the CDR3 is TGTGCTAGCAGCCCGACAGGGATCCAAGAGACCCAGTACTTC. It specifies CASSPTGIQETQYF.

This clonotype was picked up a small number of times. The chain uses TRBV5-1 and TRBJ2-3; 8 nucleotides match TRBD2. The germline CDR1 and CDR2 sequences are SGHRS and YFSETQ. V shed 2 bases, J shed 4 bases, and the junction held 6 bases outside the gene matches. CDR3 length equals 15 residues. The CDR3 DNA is TGCGCCAGCAGCTTAGAAGCGGGAGACCCAGATACGCAGTATTTT. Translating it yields CASSLEAGDPDTQYF.

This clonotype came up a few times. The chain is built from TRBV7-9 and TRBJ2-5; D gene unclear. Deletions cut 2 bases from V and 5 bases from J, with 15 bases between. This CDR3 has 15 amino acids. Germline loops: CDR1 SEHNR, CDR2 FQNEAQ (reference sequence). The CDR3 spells CASSLIVGTRETQYF. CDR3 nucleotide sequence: TGTGCCAGCAGCTTAATAGTTGGAACTCGGGAGACCCAGTACTTC. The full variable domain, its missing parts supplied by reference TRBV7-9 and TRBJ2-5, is DTGVSQNPRHKITKRGQNVTFRCDPISEHNRLYWYRQTLGQGPEFLTYFQNEAQLEKSRLLSDRFSAERPKGSFSTLEIQRTEQGDSAMYLCASSLIVGTRETQYFGPGTRLLVL.

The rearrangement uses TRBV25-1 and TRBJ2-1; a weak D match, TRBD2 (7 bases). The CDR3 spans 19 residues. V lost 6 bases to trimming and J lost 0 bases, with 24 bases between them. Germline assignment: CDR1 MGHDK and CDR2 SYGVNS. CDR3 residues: CASSGRGGIQGSSYNEQFF. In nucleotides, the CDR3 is TGTGCCAGCAGCGGAAGGGGGGGCATCCAGGGGAGCTCCTACAATGAGCAGTTCTTC.

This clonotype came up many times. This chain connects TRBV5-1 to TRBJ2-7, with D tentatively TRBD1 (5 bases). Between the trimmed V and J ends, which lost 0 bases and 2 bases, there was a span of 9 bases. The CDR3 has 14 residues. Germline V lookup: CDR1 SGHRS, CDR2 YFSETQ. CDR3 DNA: TGCGCCAGCAGCTTGGCCGCAGGGACCTACGAGCAGTACTTC. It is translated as CASSLAAGTYEQYF.

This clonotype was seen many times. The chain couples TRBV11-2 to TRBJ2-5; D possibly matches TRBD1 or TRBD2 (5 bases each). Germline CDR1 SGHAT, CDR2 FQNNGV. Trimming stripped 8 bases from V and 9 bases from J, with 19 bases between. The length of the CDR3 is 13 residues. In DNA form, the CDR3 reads TGTGCCAGCTACCAGGGCGGGCTTCGGCCCCAGTACTTC. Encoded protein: CASYQGGLRPQYF.

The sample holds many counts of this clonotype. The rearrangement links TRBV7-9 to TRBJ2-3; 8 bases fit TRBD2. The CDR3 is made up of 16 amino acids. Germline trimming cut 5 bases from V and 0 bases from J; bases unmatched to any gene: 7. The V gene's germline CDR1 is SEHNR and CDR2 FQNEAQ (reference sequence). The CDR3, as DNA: TGTGCCAGCAGCCCCGGGGTAGCGGGGAGCACAGATACGCAGTATTTT. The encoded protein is CASSPGVAGSTDTQYF. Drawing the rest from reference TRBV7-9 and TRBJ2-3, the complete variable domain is DTGVSQNPRHKITKRGQNVTFRCDPISEHNRLYWYRQTLGQGPEFLTYFQNEAQLEKSRLLSDRFSAERPKGSFSTLEIQRTEQGDSAMYLCASSPGVAGSTDTQYFGPGTRLTVL.

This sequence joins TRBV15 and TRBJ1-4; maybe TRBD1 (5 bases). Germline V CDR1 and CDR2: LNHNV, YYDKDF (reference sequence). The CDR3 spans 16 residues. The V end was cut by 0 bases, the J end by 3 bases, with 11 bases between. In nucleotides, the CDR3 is TGTGCCACCAGCAGAGAGGGGAGGGGAGCTAATGAAAAACTGTTTTTT. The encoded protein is CATSREGRGANEKLFF.

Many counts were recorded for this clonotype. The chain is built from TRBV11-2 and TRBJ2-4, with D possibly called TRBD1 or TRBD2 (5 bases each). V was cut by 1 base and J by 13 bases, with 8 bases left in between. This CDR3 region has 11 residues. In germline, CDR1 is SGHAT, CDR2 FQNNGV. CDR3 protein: CASSLGDLQYF. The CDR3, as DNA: TGTGCCAGCAGCTTAGGGGACCTCCAGTACTTC.

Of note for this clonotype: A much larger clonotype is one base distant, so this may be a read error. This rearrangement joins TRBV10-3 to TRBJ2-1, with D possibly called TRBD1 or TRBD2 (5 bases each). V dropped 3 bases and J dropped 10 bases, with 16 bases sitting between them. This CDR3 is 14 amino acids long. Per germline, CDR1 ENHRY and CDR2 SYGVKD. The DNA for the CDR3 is TGTGCCATCAGTGAACGGGACCTTCAACCGGAGCAGTTCTTC. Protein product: CAISERDLQPEQFF.

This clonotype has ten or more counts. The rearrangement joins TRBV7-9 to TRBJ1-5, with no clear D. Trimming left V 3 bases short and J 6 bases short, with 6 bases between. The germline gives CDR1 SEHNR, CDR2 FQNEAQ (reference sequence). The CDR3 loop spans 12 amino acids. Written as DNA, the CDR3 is TGTGCCAGCAGCTTCCGGGGTCAGCCCCAGCATTTT. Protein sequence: CASSFRGQPQHF. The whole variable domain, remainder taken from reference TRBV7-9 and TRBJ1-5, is DTGVSQNPRHKITKRGQNVTFRCDPISEHNRLYWYRQTLGQGPEFLTYFQNEAQLEKSRLLSDRFSAERPKGSFSTLEIQRTEQGDSAMYLCASSFRGQPQHFGDGTRLSIL.

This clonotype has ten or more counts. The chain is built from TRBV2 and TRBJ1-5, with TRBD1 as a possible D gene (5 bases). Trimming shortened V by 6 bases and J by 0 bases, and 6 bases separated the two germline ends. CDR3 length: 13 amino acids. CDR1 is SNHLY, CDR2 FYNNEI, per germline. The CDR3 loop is CASRQGSNQPQHF. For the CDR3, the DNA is TGTGCCAGCAGGCAGGGTAGCAATCAGCCCCAGCATTTT.

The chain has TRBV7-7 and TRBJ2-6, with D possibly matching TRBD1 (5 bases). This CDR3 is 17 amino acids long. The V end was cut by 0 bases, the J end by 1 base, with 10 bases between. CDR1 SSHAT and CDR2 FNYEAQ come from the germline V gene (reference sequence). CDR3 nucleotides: TGTGCCAGCAGCTTAGCGGGGCCCACTTCTGGGGCCAACGTCCTGACTTTC. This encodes CASSLAGPTSGANVLTF.

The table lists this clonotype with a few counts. CDR3 amino acids: CASDSGGTNYNEQFF. As DNA, the CDR3 is TGTGCCAGTGACTCGGGAGGGACCAATTACAATGAGCAGTTCTTC. This chain uses TRBV19 with TRBJ2-1; 8 bases map to TRBD2. From germline, CDR1 is LNHDA and CDR2 SQIVND (reference sequence). V trimming: 8 bases; J trimming: 4 bases; junction bases outside the gene matches: 10. There are 15 residues in the CDR3.

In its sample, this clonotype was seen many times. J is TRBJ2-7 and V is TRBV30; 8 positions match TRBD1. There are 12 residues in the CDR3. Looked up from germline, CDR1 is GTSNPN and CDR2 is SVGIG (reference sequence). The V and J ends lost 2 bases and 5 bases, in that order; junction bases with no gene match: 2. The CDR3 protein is CAWSRTGNEQYF. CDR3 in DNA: TGTGCCTGGAGTCGGACAGGGAACGAGCAGTACTTC. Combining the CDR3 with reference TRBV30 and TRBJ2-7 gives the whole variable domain SQTIHQWPATLVQPVGSPLSLECTVEGTSNPNLYWYRQAAGRGLQLLFYSVGIGQISSEVPQNLSASRPQDRQFILSSKKLLLSDSGFYLCAWSRTGNEQYFGPGTRLTVT.

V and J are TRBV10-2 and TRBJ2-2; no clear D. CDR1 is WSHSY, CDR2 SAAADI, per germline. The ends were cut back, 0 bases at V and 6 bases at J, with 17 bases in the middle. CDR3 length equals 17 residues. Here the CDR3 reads CASSESIGLSIAGELFF. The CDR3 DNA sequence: TGCGCCAGCAGTGAGTCGATAGGCCTTTCGATAGCCGGGGAGCTGTTTTTT.

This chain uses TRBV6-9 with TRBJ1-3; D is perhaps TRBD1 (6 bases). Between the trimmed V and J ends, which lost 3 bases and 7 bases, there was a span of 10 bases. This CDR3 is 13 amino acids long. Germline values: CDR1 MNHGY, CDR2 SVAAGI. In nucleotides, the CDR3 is TGTGCCAGCAGTTACTCAGGGGAGAACACCATATATTTT. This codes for CASSYSGENTIYF.

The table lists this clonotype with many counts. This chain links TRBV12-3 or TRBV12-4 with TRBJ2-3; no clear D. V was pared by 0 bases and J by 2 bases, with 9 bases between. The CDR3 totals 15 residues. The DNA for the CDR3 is TGTGCCAGCAGTTTAGCGGGAAAGCCCACAGATACGCAGTATTTT. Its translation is CASSLAGKPTDTQYF.

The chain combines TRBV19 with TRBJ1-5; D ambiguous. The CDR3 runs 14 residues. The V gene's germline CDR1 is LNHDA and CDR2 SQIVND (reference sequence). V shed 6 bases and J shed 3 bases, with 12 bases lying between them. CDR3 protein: CASRDLPYNQPQHF. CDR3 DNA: TGTGCCAGTAGGGACTTGCCGTACAATCAGCCCCAGCATTTT.